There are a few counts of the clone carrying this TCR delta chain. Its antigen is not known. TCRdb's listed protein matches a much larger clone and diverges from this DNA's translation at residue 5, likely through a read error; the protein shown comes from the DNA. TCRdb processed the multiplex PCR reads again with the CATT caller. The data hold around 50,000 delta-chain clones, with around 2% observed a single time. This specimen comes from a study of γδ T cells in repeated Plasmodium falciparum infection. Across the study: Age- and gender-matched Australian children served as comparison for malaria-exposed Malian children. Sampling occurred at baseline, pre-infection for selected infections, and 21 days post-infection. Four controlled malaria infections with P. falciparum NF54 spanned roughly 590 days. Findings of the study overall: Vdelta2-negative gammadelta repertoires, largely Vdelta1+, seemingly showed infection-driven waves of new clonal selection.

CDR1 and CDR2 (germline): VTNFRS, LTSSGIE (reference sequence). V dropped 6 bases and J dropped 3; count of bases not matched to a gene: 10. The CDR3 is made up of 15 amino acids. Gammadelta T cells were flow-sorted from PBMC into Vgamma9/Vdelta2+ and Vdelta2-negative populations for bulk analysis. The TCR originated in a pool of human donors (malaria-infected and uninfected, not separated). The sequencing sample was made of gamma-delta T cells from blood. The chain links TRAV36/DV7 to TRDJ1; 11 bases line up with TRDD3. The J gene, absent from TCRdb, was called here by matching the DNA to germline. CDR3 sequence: CAAPPGWGIPDKLIF. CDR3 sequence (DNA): TGTGCTGCGCCTCCAGGCTGGGGGATACCCGATAAACTCATCTTT.